This TCR beta chain was observed in a study of cytomegalovirus exposure and HLA in healthy donors. The CDR3 runs 13 residues. Trimming stripped 3 bases from V and 1 base from J, with 6 bases between. From germline, CDR1 is MRHNA and CDR2 SNTAGT. This PCR relied on a set of 60 Vbeta primers and 13 Jbeta primers. In the original workflow: Later, tens of millions of unique TCR beta chains were counted in an analysis, and about 10 million of them were shared. Profiling relied on immunoSEQ multiplex PCR, and the TCRdb table lists in-frame clones only, not all of them. V and J calls and clone size are those listed in that table; D and trimming were worked out from the DNA. The sample consists of about 160,000 clones, approximately 79% of them appearing once.

The sample consisted of PBMCs. The receptor comes from a woman aged 50 to 60 in good health and CMV-seropositive. The rearrangement uses TRBV6-4 and TRBJ1-1; D unresolved. Written as DNA, the CDR3 is TGTGCCAGCAGTGAGGCCGAGAACACTGAAGCTTTCTTT. Encoded protein: CASSEAENTEAFF.